These 6 T cell receptor beta chains share one sample of origin, sequenced in a study of cytomegalovirus exposure and HLA in healthy donors. Primers: 60 Vbeta forward and 13 Jbeta reverse. Using immunoSEQ multiplex PCR, the repertoire was profiled, and TCRdb retains in-frame clones only, with some absent. The table has approximately 100,000 clones, 60% to 85% seen once; the top ten hold 2% to 3%. The sequenced sample consisted of PBMCs. Every receptor here comes from a female donor in good health and CMV-seronegative.

The V call is TRBV2, the J call TRBJ1-1; TRBD1 aligns across 9 bases. CDR3 length: 15 residues. CDR1 SNHLY and CDR2 FYNNEI come from the germline V gene. Trimming took 10 bases from V and 7 from J; bases not matched to a gene: 16. Written as DNA, the CDR3 is TGTGCCACCAGCCGAGAGGGGACAGGGCTTATTGAAGCTTTCTTT. Protein sequence: CATSREGTGLIEAFF. The full variable domain, rest sourced from reference TRBV2 and TRBJ1-1, is EPEVTQTPSHQVTQMGQEVILRCVPISNHLYFYWYRQILGQKVEFLVSFYNNEISEKSEIFDDQFSVERPDGSNFTLKIRSTKLEDSAMYFCATSREGTGLIEAFFGQGTRLTVV.

This clone was counted a single time. This rearrangement joins TRBV2 to TRBJ2-3; maybe TRBD2 (5 bases). V was shortened by 1 base and J by 4 bases, with 18 bases between the two germline ends. Germline V CDR1 and CDR2: SNHLY, FYNNEI. The CDR3 covers 17 residues. Written as DNA, the CDR3 is TGTGCCAGCAGTGAAGGGTCTAGCCCCACGGGCCCAGATACGCAGTATTTT. Translated: CASSEGSSPTGPDTQYF.

The chain couples TRBV5-6 to TRBJ1-1; 7 bases are shared with TRBD1. V was clipped by 4 bases and J by 5 bases; unmatched bases: 8. The germline V gene encodes CDR1 SGHDT and CDR2 YYEEEE. The CDR3 is 14 amino acids. This CDR3 reads CASSAGTVRTEAFF. The CDR3 DNA sequence: TGTGCCAGCAGCGCCGGGACAGTGAGGACTGAAGCTTTCTTT.

The chain links TRBV19 to TRBJ2-1, with D perhaps TRBD1 (5 bases). The CDR3 is 15 amino acids. From germline, CDR1 is LNHDA and CDR2 SQIVND (reference sequence). The V end lost 1 base, the J end lost 1 base, and 8 bases lay between the germline ends. CDR3 loop: CASSIAAGSYNEQFF. The CDR3 region has the DNA TGTGCCAGTAGTATAGCGGCAGGGTCCTACAATGAGCAGTTCTTC.

V gene TRBV29-1 combines with J gene TRBJ1-1, with D possibly TRBD1 on 5 matching bases. Trimming pared 7 bases from V and 4 bases from J, leaving 13 bases between. Germline-derived CDR1 and CDR2 are SQVTM and ANQGSEA. This CDR3 has 12 amino acids. Here the CDR3 reads CSDVGGSTEAFF. CDR3 in DNA: TGCAGCGACGTCGGGGGAAGCACTGAAGCTTTCTTT.

This clone was seen once. The V call is TRBV18, the J call TRBJ2-7; TRBD1 matches at 8 bases. This CDR3 contains 14 residues. Losses at the gene ends were 3 bases for V and 1 base for J; bases not matched to a gene: 2. Germline CDR1 and CDR2: KGHSH and LQKENI. The CDR3 bases are TGTGCCAGCTCACCCGGACAGGGATCCTACGAGCAGTACTTC. Residues: CASSPGQGSYEQYF.